Each of the 16 T cell receptor beta chains below was sequenced from the same sample in a study of T cell changes during pregnancy in multiple sclerosis. Clones were sequenced by immunoSEQ multiplex PCR, and TCRdb holds only the in-frame ones, with some missing. The sample has roughly 72,000 clones; approximately 94% are singletons. The material sequenced was CD4+ T cells from peripheral blood mononuclear cells, taken before pregnancy. Receptors originate from a female donor with multiple sclerosis, enrolled in a pregnancy study.

The J gene is TRBJ2-7, the V gene TRBV5-1; 8 nucleotides match TRBD1. The V gene end was trimmed by 7 bases and the J gene end by 2 bases; junction bases not matched to a gene: 14. This CDR3 comprises 16 residues. The V gene's germline CDR1 is SGHRS and CDR2 YFSETQ. CDR3 in amino acids: CASRKTPDRATYEQYF. CDR3 in DNA: TGCGCCAGCCGCAAAACCCCGGACAGGGCAACCTACGAGCAGTACTTC.

The J gene is TRBJ2-7, the V gene TRBV5-5; 7 nucleotides align to TRBD2. CDR1 SGHKS and CDR2 YYEKEE come from the germline V gene (reference sequence). The CDR3 runs to 15 residues. V lost 0 bases to trimming and J lost 3 bases; unmatched junction nucleotides: 6. CDR3 protein: CASSLGRREDYEQYF. For the CDR3, the DNA is TGTGCCAGCAGCTTGGGACGACGGGAGGACTACGAGCAGTACTTC.

The chain has TRBV19 and TRBJ1-1; TRBD1 aligns across 10 bases. This CDR3 is built from 15 residues. V lost 5 bases, J lost 5 bases, and 8 bases stayed unmatched. From germline, CDR1 is LNHDA and CDR2 SQIVND (reference sequence). The CDR3 region is CASSPWDRGRTEAFF. For the CDR3, the DNA is TGTGCCAGTAGTCCCTGGGACAGGGGAAGGACTGAAGCTTTCTTT.

This chain joins TRBV6-6 and TRBJ1-2; 8 bases map to TRBD1. The V gene end was trimmed by 6 bases and the J gene end by 7 bases; junction bases not matched to a gene: 10. The CDR3 length is 14 residues. Germline CDR1 is MNHNY and CDR2 is SVGAGI (reference sequence). CDR3: CASSPWTGQGGYTF. The CDR3, as DNA: TGTGCCAGCAGCCCCTGGACAGGGCAGGGTGGCTACACCTTC.

The count of this clone is one. The V gene is TRBV5-1, the J gene TRBJ2-7; 9 bases match TRBD1. The J segment lost 5 bases and the V segment lost 4 bases, leaving 7 bases of the junction unmatched. Per the germline V gene, CDR1 is SGHRS and CDR2 is YFSETQ. CDR3 length equals 14 residues. The DNA for the CDR3 is TGCGCCAGCAGCCTGGGACAGGGAGTCGACGAGCAGTACTTC. Translation gives CASSLGQGVDEQYF.

The chain recombines TRBV29-1 with TRBJ2-6; a possible D gene is TRBD1 (5 bases). The CDR3 runs 13 residues. Germline-derived CDR1 and CDR2 are SQVTM and ANQGSEA. V was cut by 6 bases and J by 2 bases, with 8 bases left in between. CDR3 nucleotides: TGCAGCGTGACAGAGACTGGGGCCAACGTCCTGACTTTC. This sequence encodes CSVTETGANVLTF.

In this sample, this clone turned up once. This chain connects TRBV4-2 to TRBJ2-1, with TRBD2 matching 12 bases. J was trimmed by 5 bases and V by 1 base; bases with no gene match: 0. Per the germline V gene, CDR1 is LGHNA and CDR2 is YNFKEQ. This CDR3 is built from 15 residues. CDR3 coding DNA: TGTGCCAGCAGCCAAGGACTAGCGGGGGACAATGAGCAGTTCTTC. Translating it yields CASSQGLAGDNEQFF.

The table lists this clone with a count of one. The V and J genes are TRBV6-1 and TRBJ2-1; unclear D gene. The V gene's germline CDR1 is MNHNS and CDR2 SASEGT. The V end was cut by 8 bases, the J end by 2 bases, with 7 bases between. The CDR3 is 12 residues long. The CDR3: CASRPAYNEQFF. The DNA of the CDR3 is TGTGCCAGCCGTCCAGCCTACAATGAGCAGTTCTTC.

This clone was seen a single time. The chain employs TRBV19 and TRBJ1-1; the match to TRBD1 covers 7 bases. The CDR3 runs 13 residues. Per germline, CDR1 LNHDA and CDR2 SQIVND (reference sequence). With 9 bases clipped from V and 0 bases from J, the junction kept 4 bases outside the gene matches. CDR3 amino acids: CASAGQLNTEAFF. The CDR3 DNA follows: TGTGCCAGCGCGGGACAGTTGAACACTGAAGCTTTCTTT. The full variable domain, rest sourced from reference TRBV19 and TRBJ1-1, is DGGITQSPKYLFRKEGQNVTLSCEQNLNHDAMYWYRQDPGQGLRLIYYSQIVNDFQKGDIAEGYSVSREKKESFPLTVTSAQKNPTAFYLCASAGQLNTEAFFGQGTRLTVV.

The J gene is TRBJ1-3, the V gene TRBV11-2; no clear D. Germline-derived CDR1 and CDR2 are SGHAT and FQNNGV. V was trimmed by 6 bases and J by 8 bases, leaving 20 bases between them. The CDR3 contains 15 residues. This chain's CDR3 is CASRPAGSSRDTIYF. The CDR3 DNA follows: TGTGCCAGCAGACCCGCGGGGTCCAGTCGGGACACCATATATTTT. The whole variable domain, remainder taken from reference TRBV11-2 and TRBJ1-3, is EAGVAQSPRYKIIEKRQSVAFWCNPISGHATLYWYQQILGQGPKLLIQFQNNGVVDDSQLPKDRFSAERLKGVDSTLKIQPAKLEDSAVYLCASRPAGSSRDTIYFGEGSWLTVV.

This chain uses TRBV30 with TRBJ1-2; D gene unclear. Germline V gene sequence: CDR1 GTSNPN, CDR2 SVGIG (reference sequence). The V gene lost 0 bases and the J gene lost 10 bases, with 15 bases spanning the gap. The CDR3 covers 13 residues. CDR3 in amino acids: CAWSVLSDIDYTF. The CDR3 DNA sequence: TGTGCCTGGAGTGTATTATCAGACATTGACTACACCTTC.

The chain recombines TRBV19 with TRBJ1-2, with unresolved D. Germline loops: CDR1 LNHDA, CDR2 SQIVND (reference sequence). The CDR3 is made up of 13 amino acids. V lost 5 bases and J 3 bases, leaving 10 bases between the germline ends. The chain's CDR3 is CASSPRRDYGYTF. The CDR3 DNA reads as TGTGCCAGTAGTCCCAGGCGGGACTATGGCTACACCTTC.

The chain uses TRBV2 and TRBJ2-2, with D unresolved. Germline V gene data show CDR1 as SNHLY and CDR2 as FYNNEI. This CDR3 region has 17 residues. Trimming took off 0 bases at V and 4 bases at J, with 15 bases between the two ends. CDR3 in DNA: TGTGCCAGCAGTGAAGCCTCTGGCCGCAAGCGCACCGGGGAGCTGTTTTTT. This encodes CASSEASGRKRTGELFF.

Regarding this clone: Other DNA variants within this sample encode the same CDR3. The chain employs TRBV5-1 and TRBJ1-1; D is perhaps TRBD1 (6 bases). Germline V gene sequence: CDR1 SGHRS, CDR2 YFSETQ. There are 14 residues in the CDR3. V was shortened by 5 bases and J by 0 bases, with 11 bases between the two germline ends. DNA of the CDR3: TGCGCCAGCAGTTTGACAGGTCTGAACACTGAAGCTTTCTTT. This gives the protein CASSLTGLNTEAFF.

The V call is TRBV9, the J call TRBJ1-3, with 7 bases aligning to TRBD1. The trim removed 3 bases at V and 4 bases at J, leaving 4 bases unmatched. The CDR3 is made up of 14 amino acids. From germline, CDR1 is SGDLS and CDR2 YYNGEE. The CDR3 protein is CASSATGAGNTIYF. In nucleotides, the CDR3 is TGTGCCAGCAGCGCTACAGGGGCCGGAAACACCATATATTTT.

This chain connects TRBV7-6 to TRBJ2-5, with 11 nucleotides matching TRBD2. Germline loops: CDR1 SGHVS, CDR2 FNYEAQ. The CDR3 contains 16 residues. The V and J ends lost 5 bases and 4 bases, in that order; junction bases with no gene match: 9. As DNA, the CDR3 is TGTGCCAGCAGCCCGATTAGCGGGAGGGCCATAGAGACCCAGTACTTC. Protein sequence: CASSPISGRAIETQYF. Drawing the rest from reference TRBV7-6 and TRBJ2-5, the complete variable domain is GAGVSQSPRYKVTKRGQDVALRCDPISGHVSLYWYRQALGQGPEFLTYFNYEAQQDKSGLPNDRFSAERPEGSISTLTIQRTEQRDSAMYRCASSPISGRAIETQYFGPGTRLLVL.